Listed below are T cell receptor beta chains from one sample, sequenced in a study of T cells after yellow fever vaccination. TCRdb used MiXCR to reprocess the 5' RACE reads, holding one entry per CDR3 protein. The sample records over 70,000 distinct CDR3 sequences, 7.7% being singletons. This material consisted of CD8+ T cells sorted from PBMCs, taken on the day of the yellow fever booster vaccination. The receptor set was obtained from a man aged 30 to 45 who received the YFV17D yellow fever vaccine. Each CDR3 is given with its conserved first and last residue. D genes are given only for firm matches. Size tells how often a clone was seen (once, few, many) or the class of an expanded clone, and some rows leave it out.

cdr3_aa: CASGLTGGLETYNEQFF
cdr3_nt: TGTGCTAGTGGTTTGACCGGCGGACTAGAAACCTACAATGAGCAGTTCTTC
j_call: TRBJ2-1
v_call: TRBV12-5
clone_size: .
d_call: TRBD2

cdr3_aa: CSAGLNTEAFF
cdr3_nt: TGCAGTGCCGGGTTGAACACTGAAGCTTTCTTT
j_call: TRBJ1-1
v_call: TRBV20-1
clone_size: .
d_call: .

cdr3_aa: CASSQNQAGRGGEEQFF
cdr3_nt: TGCGCCAGCAGCCAAAACCAAGCGGGAAGGGGCGGGGAGGAGCAGTTCTTC
j_call: TRBJ2-1
v_call: TRBV4-3
clone_size: few
d_call: TRBD2

cdr3_aa: CASSFHGGRATTDTQYF
cdr3_nt: TGTGCCAGCAGCTTTCATGGCGGAAGGGCGACTACAGATACGCAGTATTTT
j_call: TRBJ2-3
v_call: TRBV7-8
clone_size: once
d_call: .

cdr3_aa: CASRGGDSYNEQFF
cdr3_nt: TGTGCCAGCAGAGGAGGGGACTCCTACAATGAGCAGTTCTTC
j_call: TRBJ2-1
v_call: TRBV27
clone_size: many
d_call: .

cdr3_aa: CASSHATSGSSYEQYF
cdr3_nt: TGTGCCAGCAGCCACGCTACTAGCGGGAGCTCCTACGAGCAGTACTTC
j_call: TRBJ2-7
v_call: TRBV4-2
clone_size: few
d_call: TRBD2

cdr3_aa: CASSQYLQANTGELFF
cdr3_nt: TGTGCCAGCAGCCAATATCTCCAGGCAAACACCGGGGAGCTGTTTTTT
j_call: TRBJ2-2
v_call: TRBV14
clone_size: many
d_call: .

cdr3_aa: CASSLRDTGELFF
cdr3_nt: TGTGCTAGCAGCTTACGCGACACCGGGGAGCTGTTTTTT
j_call: TRBJ2-2
v_call: TRBV7-7
clone_size: many
d_call: .

cdr3_aa: CASSSFAAMNTEAFF
cdr3_nt: TGTGCCAGCAGTTCTTTCGCAGCGATGAACACTGAAGCTTTCTTT
j_call: TRBJ1-1
v_call: TRBV12-3/TRBV12-4
clone_size: few
d_call: .

cdr3_aa: CASSLNSRGQETQYF
cdr3_nt: TGCGCCAGCAGCTTGAATAGTAGGGGGCAAGAGACCCAGTACTTC
j_call: TRBJ2-5
v_call: TRBV5-1
clone_size: many
d_call: .

cdr3_aa: CASPPLNTGELFF
cdr3_nt: TGTGCCAGCCCGCCTCTTAACACCGGGGAGCTGTTTTTT
j_call: TRBJ2-2
v_call: TRBV7-8
clone_size: many
d_call: .